Following are 30 T cell receptor beta chains from one sample sequenced in a study of cytomegalovirus exposure and HLA in healthy donors. Primers for the PCR totalled 60 Vbeta and 13 Jbeta. The table came from immunoSEQ multiplex PCR; TCRdb's copy has only in-frame clones and leaves some out. The sample holds 95,000 to 150,000 clones, roughly 82% seen once. The material sequenced was PBMCs. The source is a woman between 40 and 50 years old in good health and CMV-seropositive.

The chain links TRBV25-1 to TRBJ1-2, with D possibly TRBD1 on 5 matching bases. Germline V CDR1 and CDR2: MGHDK, SYGVNS. V was cut by 2 bases and J by 8 bases, with 12 bases left in between. This CDR3 comprises 13 residues. CDR3 nucleotide sequence: TGTGCCAGCAGTGAACGGGGGTTTGACGGCTACACCTTC. Encoded protein: CASSERGFDGYTF.

The chain is built from TRBV21-1 and TRBJ2-1; the table gives TRBD2 as D, unverified against the DNA. TRBV21-1 is a recognized pseudogene. The CDR3 is 14 residues long. The CDR3 sequence is CARVQLSSYNEQFF. The CDR3, as DNA: TGTGCACGGGTGCAGCTGAGCTCCTACAATGAGCAGTTCTTC.

This chain connects TRBV19 to TRBJ2-7; 8 nucleotides match TRBD2. The CDR3 sequence is 16 residues long. The ends lost 3 bases at V and 0 bases at J; junction bases unmatched: 7. Germline CDR1 reads LNHDA; CDR2 reads SQIVND (reference sequence). The CDR3 protein is CASSIGPGGISYEQYF. CDR3 in DNA: TGTGCCAGTAGTATTGGTCCGGGAGGGATCTCCTACGAGCAGTACTTC.

CDR3 nucleotides: TGTGCCAGCAGTCTACTAGTCTCAGAGACCCAGTACTTC. Protein product: CASSLLVSETQYF. The chain is built from TRBV2 and TRBJ2-5, with D possibly TRBD2 on 5 matching bases. CDR1 and CDR2 (germline): SNHLY, FYNNEI. With 5 bases removed from V and 4 bases from J, the gap between germline ends came to 11 bases. The CDR3 loop spans 13 amino acids.

This chain connects TRBV12-5 to TRBJ2-1; 11 positions agree with TRBD2. This CDR3 spans 15 amino acids. Germline CDR1 is LGHNT and CDR2 is FRNRAP. V lost 3 bases and J lost 10; bases outside the gene matches: 8. CDR3 sequence (DNA): TGTGCTAGTGGTTTCATAAATAGCGGGAGGGGCGAGCAGTTCTTC. This encodes CASGFINSGRGEQFF.

J is TRBJ2-1 and V is TRBV7-9, with D hard to call. CDR3 length equals 14 residues. V was cut by 4 bases and J by 7 bases, with 14 bases left in between. The germline V gene has CDR1 SEHNR and CDR2 FQNEAQ (reference sequence). CDR3 sequence: CASSSIPDGNEQFF. The CDR3 region has the DNA TGTGCCAGCAGCTCCATACCTGACGGGAATGAGCAGTTCTTC. Looking up the rest from reference TRBV7-9 and TRBJ2-1 gives the full variable domain: DTGVSQNPRHKITKRGQNVTFRCDPISEHNRLYWYRQTLGQGPEFLTYFQNEAQLEKSRLLSDRFSAERPKGSFSTLEIQRTEQGDSAMYLCASSSIPDGNEQFFGPGTRLTVL.

This clone was seen a handful of times. This chain connects TRBV2 to TRBJ2-5; 8 bases fit TRBD2. CDR1 and CDR2 (germline): SNHLY, FYNNEI. Trimming took 3 bases from V and 4 from J; bases not matched to a gene: 1. This CDR3 contains 13 residues. CDR3 loop: CASSDGRVETQYF. CDR3 DNA sequence: TGTGCCAGCAGTGACGGGAGGGTAGAGACCCAGTACTTC. Together with reference TRBV2 and TRBJ2-5, the CDR3 gives the full variable domain: EPEVTQTPSHQVTQMGQEVILRCVPISNHLYFYWYRQILGQKVEFLVSFYNNEISEKSEIFDDQFSVERPDGSNFTLKIRSTKLEDSAMYFCASSDGRVETQYFGPGTRLLVL.

This sequence joins TRBV5-1 and TRBJ2-5, with D possibly being TRBD2 (7 bases). Germline loops: CDR1 SGHRS, CDR2 YFSETQ. The CDR3 has 15 amino acids. Trimming stripped 0 bases from V and 1 base from J, with 10 bases between. CDR3 protein: CASSLGGGRQETQYF. CDR3 bases: TGCGCCAGCAGCTTGGGGGGGGGCCGCCAAGAGACCCAGTACTTC.

This rearrangement joins TRBV2 to TRBJ2-7; D is undetermined. Germline V gene data show CDR1 as SNHLY and CDR2 as FYNNEI. The CDR3 covers 14 residues. V lost 5 bases to trimming and J lost 0 bases, with 11 bases between them. CDR3: CASSSRLNSYEQYF. The CDR3 DNA reads as TGTGCCAGCAGTAGCCGACTCAACTCCTACGAGCAGTACTTC.

The chain carries TRBV29-1 and TRBJ2-1, with TRBD1 matching 7 bases. This CDR3 contains 10 residues. Unmatched junction bases numbered 6, after V lost 7 bases and J lost 12 bases. The V gene's germline CDR1 is SQVTM and CDR2 ANQGSEA. CDR3: CSAETGRQFF. In DNA, the CDR3 is TGCAGCGCTGAGACAGGGCGGCAGTTCTTC.

The V gene is TRBV10-3, the J gene TRBJ1-1, with D possibly being TRBD1 (5 bases). The CDR3 has 15 residues. V shed 6 bases and J shed 1 base, with 15 bases lying between them. The germline V gene encodes CDR1 ENHRY and CDR2 SYGVKD. The CDR3 DNA is TGTGCCATCAGACCCTCCCGGGGGGGGAACACTGAAGCTTTCTTT. Protein: CAIRPSRGGNTEAFF.

The chain uses TRBV6-5 and TRBJ1-1; no firm D call. The CDR3 sequence is 14 residues long. V shed 7 bases and J shed 7 bases, with 19 bases lying between them. The germline CDR1 and CDR2 sequences are MNHEY and SVGAGI. The CDR3 region has the DNA TGTGCCAGCACATTGGAGGGAGCGTTGAGTGAAGCTTTCTTT. Its protein is CASTLEGALSEAFF.

This clone has a handful of counts. The CDR3 nucleotides read TGTGCCAGTAGTATTCCTCGGAGCGGGGGGATTACTGAAGCTTTCTTT. Its protein is CASSIPRSGGITEAFF. The rearrangement joins TRBV19 to TRBJ1-1, with D perhaps TRBD1 (5 bases). The CDR3 has 16 residues. Germline assignment: CDR1 LNHDA and CDR2 SQIVND (reference sequence). V shed 3 bases and J shed 5 bases, with 19 bases lying between them.

This chain links TRBV2 with TRBJ2-7; TRBD2 aligns across 8 bases. V lost 4 bases, J lost 0 bases, and 11 bases stayed unmatched. Germline CDR1 is SNHLY and CDR2 is FYNNEI. The CDR3 runs 17 residues. For the CDR3, the DNA is TGTGCCAGCAGTGTTTATAGCGGGACCGAAGGCTCCTACGAGCAGTACTTC. This encodes CASSVYSGTEGSYEQYF.

The J gene is TRBJ1-1, the V gene TRBV5-1; D possibly corresponds to TRBD1 (5 bases). The V end lost 4 bases, the J end lost 5 bases, and 18 bases lay between the germline ends. The CDR3 extends over 15 amino acids. Looked up from germline, CDR1 is SGHRS and CDR2 is YFSETQ. CDR3 in amino acids: CASSTRGGKGTEAFF. The CDR3 nucleotides are TGCGCCAGCAGCACCCGTGGGGGGAAGGGGACTGAAGCTTTCTTT.

This rearrangement joins TRBV28 to TRBJ2-2; D not resolved. CDR3 length: 12 amino acids. Trimming took 7 bases from V and 8 from J, leaving 11 bases between them. CDR1 is MDHEN and CDR2 is SYDVKM in the germline V gene. The CDR3 loop reads CASTARLGELFF. Written as DNA, the CDR3 is TGTGCCAGCACAGCCAGGCTAGGGGAGCTGTTTTTT.

The chain has TRBV30 and TRBJ1-2; D is uncertain. Germline V gene data show CDR1 as GTSNPN and CDR2 as SVGIG (reference sequence). This CDR3 has 13 residues. Trimming left V 2 bases short and J 3 bases short, with 10 bases between. CDR3 region: CAWSLSNYYGYTF. The CDR3, as DNA: TGTGCCTGGAGTCTGTCAAACTACTATGGCTACACCTTC. Variable domain in full (rest from reference TRBV30 and TRBJ1-2): SQTIHQWPATLVQPVGSPLSLECTVEGTSNPNLYWYRQAAGRGLQLLFYSVGIGQISSEVPQNLSASRPQDRQFILSSKKLLLSDSGFYLCAWSLSNYYGYTFGSGTRLTVV.

This clone was detected a few times. The chain links TRBV7-3 to TRBJ2-1; 12 bases agree with TRBD1. CDR3 length: 15 amino acids. Germline loops: CDR1 SGHTA, CDR2 FQGTGA. The V gene end was trimmed by 5 bases and the J gene end by 8 bases; junction bases not matched to a gene: 7. The CDR3 sequence is CASSRGTGGKDEQFF. The CDR3 DNA follows: TGTGCCAGCAGCCGAGGGACAGGGGGCAAGGATGAGCAGTTCTTC.

This CDR3 reads CASSFTGTSGITQYF. The DNA for the CDR3 is TGTGCCAGCAGCTTCACCGGGACTAGCGGGATTACCCAGTACTTC. The V gene is TRBV7-9, the J gene TRBJ2-5; 13 bases match TRBD2. CDR1 and CDR2 (germline): SEHNR, FQNEAQ (reference sequence). V gave up 3 bases and J gave up 8 bases; unmatched junction bases: 6. The CDR3 has 15 amino acids.

This chain uses TRBV5-6 with TRBJ2-7; D may be TRBD2 (6 bases). The germline V gene has CDR1 SGHDT and CDR2 YYEEEE. V dropped 1 base and J dropped 5 bases, with 16 bases sitting between them. CDR3 size: 15 residues. The CDR3 reads CASSLKGGAANEQYF. CDR3 DNA: TGTGCCAGCAGCTTGAAGGGAGGAGCGGCCAACGAGCAGTACTTC.

This clone has a single count. This chain joins TRBV11-2 and TRBJ2-2; 10 positions match TRBD2. Looked up from germline, CDR1 is SGHAT and CDR2 is FQNNGV. The V and J ends lost 1 base and 7 bases, in that order; junction bases with no gene match: 3. The CDR3 consists of 15 residues. CDR3 residues: CASSLASGRGGELFF. The CDR3 DNA is TGTGCCAGCAGCTTAGCCAGCGGGAGGGGCGGGGAGCTGTTTTTT.

This chain connects TRBV5-1 to TRBJ2-7; 7 bases match TRBD2. Germline values: CDR1 SGHRS, CDR2 YFSETQ. This CDR3 comprises 14 residues. J lost 2 bases, V lost 5 bases, and 7 bases had no gene match. CDR3 in amino acids: CASSQAGSAYEQYF. Here the CDR3 DNA reads TGCGCCAGCAGTCAAGCGGGATCTGCCTACGAGCAGTACTTC. Variable domain in full (rest from reference TRBV5-1 and TRBJ2-7): KAGVTQTPRYLIKTRGQQVTLSCSPISGHRSVSWYQQTPGQGLQFLFEYFSETQRNKGNFPGRFSGRQFSNSRSEMNVSTLELGDSALYLCASSQAGSAYEQYFGPGTRLTVT.

The chain is built from TRBV28 and TRBJ1-2; 8 nucleotides match TRBD1. Per the germline V gene, CDR1 is MDHEN and CDR2 is SYDVKM. The CDR3 is 16 residues long. The ends lost 3 bases at V and 8 bases at J; junction bases unmatched: 14. CDR3 sequence (DNA): TGTGCCAGCAGTTTCGGGCTCCGGGACAGGAACAAAGGCTACACCTTC. Its protein is CASSFGLRDRNKGYTF.

The chain combines TRBV30 with TRBJ2-1, with 9 nucleotides matching TRBD2. The J segment lost 6 bases and the V segment lost 5 bases, leaving 17 bases of the junction unmatched. The CDR3 is 17 amino acids. The germline V gene encodes CDR1 GTSNPN and CDR2 SVGIG (reference sequence). Here the CDR3 reads CAWHPPKAGGPSNEQFF. The CDR3 DNA follows: TGTGCCTGGCATCCCCCTAAGGCGGGAGGGCCGAGCAATGAGCAGTTCTTC.

This clone has more than one count but fewer than ten. This chain links TRBV7-9 with TRBJ2-5; 10 nucleotides align to TRBD1. Germline CDR1 and CDR2: SEHNR and FQNEAQ (reference sequence). V shed 4 bases and J 5 bases; nucleotides not matched to a gene: 10. CDR3 length equals 16 residues. The CDR3 loop reads CASSYVGQGLGETQYF. CDR3 nucleotides: TGTGCCAGCAGCTATGTGGGACAGGGGTTGGGGGAGACCCAGTACTTC.

CDR3 sequence: CASSDSLFFEAFF. The CDR3 DNA reads as TGTGCCAGCAGTGACTCACTCTTTTTCGAAGCTTTCTTT. V usage is TRBV6-1 and J usage is TRBJ1-1; D unclear. V dropped 3 bases and J dropped 8 bases, with 13 bases sitting between them. Germline assignment: CDR1 MNHNS and CDR2 SASEGT. The CDR3 totals 13 residues.

The rearrangement links TRBV7-3 to TRBJ2-1, with 11 bases matching TRBD2. The CDR3 loop spans 15 amino acids. CDR1 SGHTA and CDR2 FQGTGA come from the germline V gene. J was trimmed by 5 bases and V by 6 bases; bases with no gene match: 6. In DNA, the CDR3 is TGTGCCAGCAGGAGAGGGACTAGCGGAAACAATGAGCAGTTCTTC. Translation: CASRRGTSGNNEQFF. Combining the CDR3 with reference TRBV7-3 and TRBJ2-1 gives the whole variable domain GAGVSQTPSNKVTEKGKYVELRCDPISGHTALYWYRQSLGQGPEFLIYFQGTGAADDSGLPNDRFFAVRPEGSVSTLKIQRTERGDSAVYLCASRRGTSGNNEQFFGPGTRLTVL.

Concerning this clone: Additional DNA sequences in this sample encode the identical CDR3. The chain couples TRBV30 to TRBJ2-1; 7 bases are a match to TRBD2. This CDR3 region has 16 residues. Per germline, CDR1 GTSNPN and CDR2 SVGIG (reference sequence). J lost 7 bases, V lost 0 bases, and 12 bases had no gene match. CDR3 residues: CAWSVLGGRARNEQFF. The CDR3 DNA is TGTGCCTGGAGTGTACTGGGTGGGAGGGCCCGAAATGAGCAGTTCTTC. The full variable domain, its missing parts supplied by reference TRBV30 and TRBJ2-1, is SQTIHQWPATLVQPVGSPLSLECTVEGTSNPNLYWYRQAAGRGLQLLFYSVGIGQISSEVPQNLSASRPQDRQFILSSKKLLLSDSGFYLCAWSVLGGRARNEQFFGPGTRLTVL.

In nucleotides, the CDR3 is TGTGCCAGCAGCTTCACCACCCCTAGCGGTGAGCAGTTCTTC. Protein product: CASSFTTPSGEQFF. The chain is built from TRBV7-6 and TRBJ2-1; 7 nucleotides align to TRBD2. The CDR3 runs 14 residues. The ends lost 3 bases at V and 9 bases at J; junction bases unmatched: 8. Germline CDR1 reads SGHVS; CDR2 reads FNYEAQ.

The sample holds a few counts of this clone. The chain has TRBV6-5 and TRBJ2-1, with D hard to call. V dropped 7 bases and J dropped 6 bases, with 19 bases sitting between them. Germline V gene data show CDR1 as MNHEY and CDR2 as SVGAGI. The CDR3 has 15 amino acids. The CDR3 DNA reads TGTGCCAGCACCAATACACCACCTCCCACCAATGAGCAGTTCTTC. Translation: CASTNTPPPTNEQFF.